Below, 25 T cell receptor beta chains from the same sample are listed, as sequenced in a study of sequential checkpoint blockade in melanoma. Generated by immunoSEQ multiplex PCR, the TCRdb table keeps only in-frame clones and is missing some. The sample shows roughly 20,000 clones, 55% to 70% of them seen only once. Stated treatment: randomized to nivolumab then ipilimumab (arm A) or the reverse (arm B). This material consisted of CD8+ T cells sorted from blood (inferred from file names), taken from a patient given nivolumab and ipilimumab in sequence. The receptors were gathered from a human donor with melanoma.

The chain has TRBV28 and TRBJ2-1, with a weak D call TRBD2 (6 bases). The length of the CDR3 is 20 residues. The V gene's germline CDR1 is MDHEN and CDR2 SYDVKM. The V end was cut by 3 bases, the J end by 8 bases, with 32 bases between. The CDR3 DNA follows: TGTGCCAGCAGTTTTTTCGGAGGGCCGGCCAGAAGGGGCAGTTACGATGAGCAGTTCTTC. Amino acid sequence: CASSFFGGPARRGSYDEQFF.

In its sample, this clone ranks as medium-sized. CDR3 loop: CASSEPGRSAQETQYF. The CDR3 DNA follows: TGTGCCAGCAGTGAACCGGGTCGGTCAGCCCAAGAGACCCAGTACTTC. V usage is TRBV6-1 and J usage is TRBJ2-5; D is unclear. This CDR3 has 16 residues. Germline V lookup: CDR1 MNHNS, CDR2 SASEGT. The ends were cut back, 2 bases at V and 1 base at J, with 14 bases in the middle.

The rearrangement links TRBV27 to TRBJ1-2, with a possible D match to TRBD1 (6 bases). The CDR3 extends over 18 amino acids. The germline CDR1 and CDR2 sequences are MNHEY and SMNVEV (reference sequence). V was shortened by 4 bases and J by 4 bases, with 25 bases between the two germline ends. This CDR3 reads CASSSNNRDLGSIYGYTF. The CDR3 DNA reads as TGTGCCAGCAGTTCGAACAACAGGGATTTGGGTAGTATCTATGGCTACACCTTC.

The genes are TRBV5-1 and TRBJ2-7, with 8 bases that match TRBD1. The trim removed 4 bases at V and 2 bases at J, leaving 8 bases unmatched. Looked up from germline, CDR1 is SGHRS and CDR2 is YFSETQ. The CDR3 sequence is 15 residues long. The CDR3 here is CASSQGGTGAYEQYF. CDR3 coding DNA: TGCGCCAGCAGCCAAGGTGGGACAGGAGCCTACGAGCAGTACTTC.

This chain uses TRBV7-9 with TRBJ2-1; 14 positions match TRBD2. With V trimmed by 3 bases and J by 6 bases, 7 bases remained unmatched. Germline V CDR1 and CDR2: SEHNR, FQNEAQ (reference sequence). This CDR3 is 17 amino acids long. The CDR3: CASSFLPGTSGGNEQFF. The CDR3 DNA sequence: TGTGCCAGCAGCTTCCTCCCCGGGACTAGCGGGGGCAATGAGCAGTTCTTC.

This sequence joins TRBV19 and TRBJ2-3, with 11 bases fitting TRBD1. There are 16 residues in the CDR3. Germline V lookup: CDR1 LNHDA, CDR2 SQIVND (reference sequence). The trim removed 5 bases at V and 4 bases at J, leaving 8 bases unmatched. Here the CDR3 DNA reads TGTGCCAGTAGTCCCCTGGGGGGACAGGGGGCAGATACGCAGTATTTT. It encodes CASSPLGGQGADTQYF. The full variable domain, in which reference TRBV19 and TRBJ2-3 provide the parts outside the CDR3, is DGGITQSPKYLFRKEGQNVTLSCEQNLNHDAMYWYRQDPGQGLRLIYYSQIVNDFQKGDIAEGYSVSREKKESFPLTVTSAQKNPTAFYLCASSPLGGQGADTQYFGPGTRLTVL.

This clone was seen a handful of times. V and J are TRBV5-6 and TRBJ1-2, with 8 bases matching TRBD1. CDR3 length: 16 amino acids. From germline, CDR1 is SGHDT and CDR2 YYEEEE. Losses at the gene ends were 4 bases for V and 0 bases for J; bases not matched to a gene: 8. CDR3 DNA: TGTGCCAGCAGCCTACAACGGGACAGGCCTAACTATGGCTACACCTTC. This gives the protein CASSLQRDRPNYGYTF.

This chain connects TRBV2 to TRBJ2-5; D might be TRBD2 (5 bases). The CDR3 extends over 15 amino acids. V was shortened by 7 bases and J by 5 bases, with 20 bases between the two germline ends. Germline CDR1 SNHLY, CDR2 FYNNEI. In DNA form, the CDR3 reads TGTGCCAGCACTACCCTGAGCGGACTTATGGAGACCCAGTACTTC. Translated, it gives CASTTLSGLMETQYF.

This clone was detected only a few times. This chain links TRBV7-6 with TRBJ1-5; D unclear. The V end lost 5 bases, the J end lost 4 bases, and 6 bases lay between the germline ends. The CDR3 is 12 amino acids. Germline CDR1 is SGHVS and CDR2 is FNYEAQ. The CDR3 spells CASSAINQPQHF. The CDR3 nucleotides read TGTGCCAGCAGCGCGATAAATCAGCCCCAGCATTTT.

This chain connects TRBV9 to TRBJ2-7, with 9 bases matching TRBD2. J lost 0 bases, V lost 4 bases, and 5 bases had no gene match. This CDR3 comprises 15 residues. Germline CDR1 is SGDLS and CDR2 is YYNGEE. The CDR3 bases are TGTGCCAGCAGCCCTCTAGCGGGGAACTCCTACGAGCAGTACTTC. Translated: CASSPLAGNSYEQYF.

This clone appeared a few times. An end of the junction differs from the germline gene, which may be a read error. CDR3 loop: CASSFTDRSGVQYEQYF. CDR3 sequence (DNA): TGTGCTAGCAGCTTTACGGACCGTAGCGGGGTACAGTACGAGCAGTACTTC. This chain uses TRBV7-7 with TRBJ2-7; 8 nucleotides align to TRBD2. The CDR3 is 17 amino acids. In germline, CDR1 is SSHAT, CDR2 FNYEAQ (reference sequence).

The CDR3 bases are TGTGCCAGCAGCCCCGGGGTGGTCTCCTATAATTCACCCCTCCACTTT. Protein product: CASSPGVVSYNSPLHF. V usage is TRBV28 and J usage is TRBJ1-6; D uncertain. Germline V CDR1 and CDR2: MDHEN, SYDVKM. V lost 6 bases and J lost 0, with 12 bases in between. CDR3 length: 16 residues.

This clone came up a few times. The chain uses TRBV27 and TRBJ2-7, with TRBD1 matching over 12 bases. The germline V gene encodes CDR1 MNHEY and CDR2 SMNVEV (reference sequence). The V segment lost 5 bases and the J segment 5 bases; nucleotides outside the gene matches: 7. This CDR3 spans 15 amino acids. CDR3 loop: CASSEGQGAAHEQYF. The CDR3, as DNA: TGTGCCAGCAGTGAGGGACAGGGGGCGGCTCACGAGCAGTACTTC.

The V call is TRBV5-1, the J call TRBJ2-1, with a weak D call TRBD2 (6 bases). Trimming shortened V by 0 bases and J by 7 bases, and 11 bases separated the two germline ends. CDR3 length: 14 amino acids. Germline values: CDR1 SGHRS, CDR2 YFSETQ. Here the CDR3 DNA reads TGCGCCAGCAGCTTGGGCGGAGGGTTAAATGAGCAGTTCTTC. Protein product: CASSLGGGLNEQFF.

The CDR3 DNA reads as TGTGCCAGCAGCCCCGGACTGCACTACGAGCAGTACTTC. Amino acids: CASSPGLHYEQYF. The chain joins TRBV7-2 to TRBJ2-7, with a weak D call TRBD2 (5 bases). V was cut by 5 bases and J by 3 bases, with 11 bases left in between. This CDR3 contains 13 residues. Germline values: CDR1 SGHTA, CDR2 FQGNSA.

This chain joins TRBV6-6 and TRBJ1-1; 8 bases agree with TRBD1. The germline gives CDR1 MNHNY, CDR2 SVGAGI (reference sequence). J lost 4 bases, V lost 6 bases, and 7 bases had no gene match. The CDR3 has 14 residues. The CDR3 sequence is CASSQQGVGTEAFF. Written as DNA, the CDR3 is TGTGCCAGCAGCCAACAGGGGGTGGGCACTGAAGCTTTCTTT.

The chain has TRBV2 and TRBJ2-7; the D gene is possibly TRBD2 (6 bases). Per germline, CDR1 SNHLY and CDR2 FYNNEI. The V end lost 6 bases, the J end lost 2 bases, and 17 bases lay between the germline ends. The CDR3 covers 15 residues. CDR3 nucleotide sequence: TGTGCCAGCAGGGGTTCGGCGGGACTCCCCTACGAGCAGTACTTC. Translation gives CASRGSAGLPYEQYF.

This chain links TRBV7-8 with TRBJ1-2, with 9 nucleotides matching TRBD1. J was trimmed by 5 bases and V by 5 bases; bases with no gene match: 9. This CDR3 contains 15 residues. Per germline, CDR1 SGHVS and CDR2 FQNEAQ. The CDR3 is CASSPDRGRGYGYTF. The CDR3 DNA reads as TGTGCCAGCAGCCCCGACAGGGGGAGAGGGTATGGCTACACCTTC.

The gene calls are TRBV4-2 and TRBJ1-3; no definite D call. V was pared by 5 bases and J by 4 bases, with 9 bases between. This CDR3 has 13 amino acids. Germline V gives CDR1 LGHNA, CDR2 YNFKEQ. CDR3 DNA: TGTGCCAGCAGCTACAGTTTGGGAAACACCATATATTTT. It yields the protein CASSYSLGNTIYF.

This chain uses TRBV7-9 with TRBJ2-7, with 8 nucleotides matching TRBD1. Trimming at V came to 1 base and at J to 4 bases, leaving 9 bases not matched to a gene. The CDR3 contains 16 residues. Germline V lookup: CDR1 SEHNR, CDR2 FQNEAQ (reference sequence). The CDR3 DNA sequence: TGTGCCAGCAGCTTAGGTAGGACAGGGAATTGGTACGAGCAGTACTTC. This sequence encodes CASSLGRTGNWYEQYF.

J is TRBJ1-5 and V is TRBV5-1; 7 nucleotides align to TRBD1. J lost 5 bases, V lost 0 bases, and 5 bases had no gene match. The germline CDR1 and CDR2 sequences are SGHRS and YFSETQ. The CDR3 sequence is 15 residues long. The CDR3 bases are TGCGCCAGCAGCTTGGATGGGCAGGGGGATCAGCCCCAGCATTTT. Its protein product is CASSLDGQGDQPQHF.

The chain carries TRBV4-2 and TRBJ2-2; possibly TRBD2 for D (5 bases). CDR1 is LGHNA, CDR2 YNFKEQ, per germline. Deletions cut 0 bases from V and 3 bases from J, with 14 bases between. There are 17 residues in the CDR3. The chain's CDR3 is CASSQERTASDTGELFF. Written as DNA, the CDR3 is TGTGCCAGCAGCCAAGAAAGGACTGCATCTGACACCGGGGAGCTGTTTTTT.

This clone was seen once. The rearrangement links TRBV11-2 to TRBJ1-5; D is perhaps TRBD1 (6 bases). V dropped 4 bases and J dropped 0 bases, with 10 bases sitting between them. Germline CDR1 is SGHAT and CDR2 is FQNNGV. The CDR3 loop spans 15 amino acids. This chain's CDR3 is CASSSQGYSNQPQHF. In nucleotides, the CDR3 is TGTGCCAGCAGCTCACAGGGATATAGCAATCAGCCCCAGCATTTT.

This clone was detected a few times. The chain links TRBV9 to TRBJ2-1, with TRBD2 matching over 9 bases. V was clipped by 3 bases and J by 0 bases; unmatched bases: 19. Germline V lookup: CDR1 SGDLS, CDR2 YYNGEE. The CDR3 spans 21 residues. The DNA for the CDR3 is TGTGCCAGCAGCGGAGCTACAGGGGAACCGAGCGGGAGGATCTCCTACAATGAGCAGTTCTTC. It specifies CASSGATGEPSGRISYNEQFF.

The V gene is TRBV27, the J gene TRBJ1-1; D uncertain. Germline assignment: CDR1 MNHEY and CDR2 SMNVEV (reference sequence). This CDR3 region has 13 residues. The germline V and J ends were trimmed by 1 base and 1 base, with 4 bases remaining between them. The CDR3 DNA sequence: TGTGCCAGCAGTTTATATCGGAACACTGAAGCTTTCTTT. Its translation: CASSLYRNTEAFF.